The sequence of this T cell receptor beta chain was determined in a study of blood T cell repertoires in COVID-19. This clone has at least ten counts. Measured with immunoSEQ multiplex PCR; TCRdb has only the in-frame clones, and not every one. The profile shows some 160,000 clones, around nine tenths of them singletons. The sequence was obtained from a woman of 80 years or more with COVID-19, enrolled during active disease. Input material: peripheral blood.

The CDR3 DNA follows: TGCGCCAGCAGCTTTAAGGGACAGGATGAAAAACTGTTTTTT. This encodes CASSFKGQDEKLFF. The chain recombines TRBV5-1 with TRBJ1-4, with TRBD1 identical over 8 bases. Germline V gene sequence: CDR1 SGHRS, CDR2 YFSETQ. J was trimmed by 6 bases and V by 2 bases; bases with no gene match: 3. The CDR3 spans 14 residues. The full variable domain, with the rest looked up from reference TRBV5-1 and TRBJ1-4, is KAGVTQTPRYLIKTRGQQVTLSCSPISGHRSVSWYQQTPGQGLQFLFEYFSETQRNKGNFPGRFSGRQFSNSRSEMNVSTLELGDSALYLCASSFKGQDEKLFFGSGTQLSVL.